This T cell receptor beta chain is drawn from a study of OX40 agonist ivuxolimab in advanced cancers. Turning to the study itself: Every 2 weeks, patients received ivuxolimab intravenously, dosed at 0.01 to 10 mg/kg. A diagnosis of hepatocellular carcinoma, melanoma, renal cell or head and neck cancer was present in dose-escalation patients.

TCRdb's copy holds only in-frame clones and misses some; the assay was immunoSEQ multiplex PCR. Of under 80,000 clones in the sample, 88% were seen once. The CDR3 contains 15 residues. V shed 5 bases and J 1 base; nucleotides not matched to a gene: 2. CDR1 SNHLY and CDR2 FYNNEI come from the germline V gene. Notes on the study in general: On average, CD8+ T cells showed a greater number of expanded clones than CD4+.

For this clone: The antigen is unknown.

The genes are TRBV2 and TRBJ2-5; 12 bases are shared with TRBD1. The sample here was CD4+ or CD8+ T cells sorted from blood, taken in a trial of the OX40 agonist ivuxolimab. The receptor comes from an adult with an advanced solid tumor such as melanoma, head and neck, liver or kidney cancer. The CDR3 nucleotides are TGTGCCAGCAGTCGGGACAGGGGGCTCCAAGAGACCCAGTACTTC. Translated, it gives CASSRDRGLQETQYF. Full variable domain (remainder filled in from reference TRBV2 and TRBJ2-5): EPEVTQTPSHQVTQMGQEVILRCVPISNHLYFYWYRQILGQKVEFLVSFYNNEISEKSEIFDDQFSVERPDGSNFTLKIRSTKLEDSAMYFCASSRDRGLQETQYFGPGTRLLVL.